This TCR beta chain came from a study of T cell responses to AZD1222 COVID-19 vaccine. Clones were sequenced by immunoSEQ multiplex PCR, and TCRdb holds only the in-frame ones, with some missing. This table holds roughly 70,000 clones, around four fifths found once. V was cut by 11 bases and J by 0 bases, with 13 bases left in between. The CDR3 sequence is 13 residues long. Per the germline V gene, CDR1 is SGHNT and CDR2 is YENEEA. For this clone: No antigen is known for it.

Findings and limits, study-wide: There were mostly white British donors and more females than males, and clonal diversity was possibly underestimated. Only after the peak T cell response were repertoires sampled. Of spike-specific TCRs, nearly half reportedly target regions left unmutated in variants.

The sequences come from peripheral blood, collected on day 0 of AZD1222 vaccination. The receptor was isolated from an adult in good health. V usage is TRBV11-3 and J usage is TRBJ1-2; D is undetermined. CDR3 bases: TGTGCCTCAGCTGGCAGTGCTAACTATGGCTACACCTTC. Amino acid sequence: CASAGSANYGYTF.